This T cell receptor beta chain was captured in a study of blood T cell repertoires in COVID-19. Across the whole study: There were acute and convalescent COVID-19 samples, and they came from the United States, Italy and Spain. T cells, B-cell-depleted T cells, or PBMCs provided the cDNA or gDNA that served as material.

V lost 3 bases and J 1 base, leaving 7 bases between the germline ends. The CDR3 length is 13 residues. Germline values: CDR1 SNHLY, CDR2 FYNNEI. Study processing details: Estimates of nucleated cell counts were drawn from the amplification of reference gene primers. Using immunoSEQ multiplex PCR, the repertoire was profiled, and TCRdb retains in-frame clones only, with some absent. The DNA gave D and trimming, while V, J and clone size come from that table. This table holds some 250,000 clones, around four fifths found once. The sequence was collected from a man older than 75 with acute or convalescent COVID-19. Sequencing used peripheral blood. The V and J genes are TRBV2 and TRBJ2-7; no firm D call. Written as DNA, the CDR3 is TGTGCCAGCAGTGATTCCCAATCCTACGAGCAGTACTTC. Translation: CASSDSQSYEQYF.